Listed below are T cell receptor beta chains from one sample, sequenced in a study of T cell responses to AZD1222 COVID-19 vaccine. Only in-frame clones appear in the TCRdb table, and some are missing; sequencing was by immunoSEQ multiplex PCR. Here the sample spans under 130,000 clones, 90% to 95% being singletons. This specimen was peripheral blood, taken on day 0 of AZD1222 vaccination. These receptors were taken from an adult in good health. Both conserved end residues are part of each CDR3. D genes are given only for firm matches. Rows may omit the clone size; those that give it use once, few, many or a size class.

j_gene | abundance | v_gene | d_gene | CDR3aa | CDR3nt
TRBJ1-2 | NA | TRBV2 | NA | CASTGFGAYGYTF | TGTGCCAGCACGGGGTTCGGAGCGTATGGCTACACCTTC
TRBJ1-1 | once | TRBV6-5 | NA | CASSYSRHTEAFF | TGTGCCAGCAGTTACTCGAGGCACACTGAAGCTTTCTTT
TRBJ1-3 | NA | TRBV9 | TRBD1 | CASSVGTEGNTIYF | TGTGCCAGCAGCGTCGGGACAGAAGGAAACACCATATATTTT
TRBJ1-6 | NA | TRBV7-2 | NA | CASSYPQGNSPLHF | TGTGCCAGCAGCTACCCTCAGGGGAATTCACCCCTCCACTTT
TRBJ1-1 | NA | TRBV5-1 | NA | CASSFGPSNTEAFF | TGCGCCAGCAGCTTTGGTCCCTCGAACACTGAAGCTTTCTTT
TRBJ2-2 | NA | TRBV6-4 | NA | CASSEGRDVGELFF | TGTGCCAGCAGTGAGGGGAGAGATGTCGGGGAGCTGTTTTTT
TRBJ1-1 | NA | TRBV4-3 | NA | CASSQEVTRENTEAFF | TGCGCCAGCAGCCAAGAGGTTACCCGAGAGAACACTGAAGCTTTCTTT
TRBJ1-2 | NA | TRBV5-8 | NA | CASSLRRGTGYGYTF | TGTGCCAGCAGCCTCCGCCGAGGGACGGGTTATGGCTACACCTTC
TRBJ1-5 | NA | TRBV6-5 | NA | CASSYKDNQPQHF | TGTGCCAGCAGTTATAAGGACAATCAGCCCCAGCATTTT
TRBJ1-1 | NA | TRBV11-2 | NA | CASSLEGHRMNTEAFF | TGTGCCAGCAGCTTAGAGGGACACCGAATGAACACTGAAGCTTTCTTT
TRBJ2-7 | NA | TRBV5-1 | TRBD1 | CASSFGQDAYEQYF | TGCGCCAGCAGCTTTGGACAGGACGCCTACGAGCAGTACTTC
TRBJ2-1 | NA | TRBV29-1 | NA | CSVQTGVEVNEQFF | TGCAGCGTCCAGACGGGAGTGGAGGTAAATGAGCAGTTCTTC
TRBJ1-2 | NA | TRBV27 | NA | CASHRTGYGYTF | TGTGCCAGCCACCGGACGGGCTATGGCTACACCTTC
TRBJ2-1 | NA | TRBV7-8 | TRBD1 | CASSLSWLTGAVEQFF | TGTGCCAGCAGCTTATCTTGGTTGACAGGGGCGGTTGAGCAGTTCTTC
TRBJ1-2 | NA | TRBV6-5 | TRBD1 | CASTRDRANYGYTF | TGTGCCAGCACCCGCGACAGGGCTAACTATGGCTACACCTTC
TRBJ1-3 | NA | TRBV6-1 | NA | CASSDPGSGQLGGNTIYF | TGTGCCAGCAGTGACCCCGGAAGCGGACAGCTCGGGGGAAACACCATATATTTT
TRBJ1-2 | NA | TRBV28 | TRBD1 | CASTEDRVDGYTF | TGTGCCAGCACCGAGGACAGGGTAGATGGCTACACCTTC
TRBJ1-2 | NA | TRBV7-2 | NA | CASSKGGSQNYTF | TGTGCCAGCAGCAAAGGGGGGTCGCAAAACTACACCTTC
TRBJ2-3 | NA | TRBV7-2 | NA | CASSFGLAGDTQYF | TGTGCCAGCAGCTTTGGGCTAGCTGGCGATACGCAGTATTTT
TRBJ1-3 | NA | TRBV11-2 | NA | CASSLAGGPGNTIYF | TGTGCCAGCAGCTTAGCCGGGGGGCCTGGAAACACCATATATTTT
TRBJ1-2 | once | TRBV12-5 | NA | CASGLTDWGWNYGYTF | TGTGCTAGTGGCCTCACGGACTGGGGTTGGAACTATGGCTACACCTTC
TRBJ1-4 | NA | TRBV10-2 | TRBD1 | CASSGGTGGAEKLFF | TGCGCCAGCAGTGGGGGGACAGGTGGGGCGGAAAAACTGTTTTTT
TRBJ2-1 | NA | TRBV24-1 | TRBD1 | CATSGRTGGVNEQFF | TGTGCCACCAGTGGAAGGACAGGGGGTGTAAATGAGCAGTTCTTC
TRBJ1-1 | NA | TRBV6-5 | NA | CASIGRVEAFF | TGTGCCAGCATCGGCAGGGTCGAGGCTTTCTTT
TRBJ2-7 | NA | TRBV11-2 | NA | CASSPQLISMGHLGPEQYF | TGTGCCAGCAGCCCACAGCTCATCTCTATGGGACACCTAGGGCCCGAGCAGTACTTC
TRBJ1-1 | NA | TRBV30 | NA | CAWLFGAEAFF | TGTGCCTGGTTATTTGGGGCTGAAGCTTTCTTT
TRBJ2-3 | NA | TRBV7-2 | NA | CASSEVRGYTDTQYF | TGTGCCAGCAGCGAAGTTAGAGGGTACACAGATACGCAGTATTTT
TRBJ1-5 | once | TRBV4-1 | NA | CASSRFLRGNQPQHF | TGCGCCAGCAGCCGATTCCTCAGGGGAAATCAGCCCCAGCATTTT
TRBJ1-2 | NA | TRBV20-1 | TRBD1 | CSASGGDRLVDGYTF | TGCAGTGCTAGTGGGGGGGACAGGCTTGTCGATGGCTACACCTTC
TRBJ1-5 | NA | TRBV2 | NA | CASSVSLGEQPQHF | TGTGCCAGCAGTGTATCTCTGGGGGAGCAGCCCCAGCATTTT
TRBJ2-3 | NA | TRBV27 | NA | CASKMTGEDKDTQYF | TGTGCCAGCAAGATGACGGGAGAGGATAAAGATACGCAGTATTTT
TRBJ1-5 | NA | TRBV19 | NA | CASTSGSYSNQPQHF | TGTGCCAGTACCTCCGGGTCTTATAGCAATCAGCCCCAGCATTTT
TRBJ1-4 | NA | TRBV5-6 | NA | CASTLSPLRNEKLFF | TGTGCCAGCACCTTAAGCCCGCTCCGTAATGAAAAACTGTTTTTT
TRBJ2-1 | NA | TRBV6-1 | NA | CASSERQASSYNEQFF | TGTGCCAGCAGTGAAAGGCAGGCAAGCTCCTACAATGAGCAGTTCTTC
TRBJ2-1 | NA | TRBV28 | TRBD2 | CASRIKGLAGESNEQFF | TGTGCCAGCAGAATCAAAGGACTAGCGGGGGAGAGTAATGAGCAGTTCTTC
TRBJ1-2 | NA | TRBV30 | NA | CAWNLGITNYGYTF | TGTGCCTGGAATCTTGGGATAACAAACTATGGCTACACCTTC
TRBJ1-5 | NA | TRBV28 | TRBD1 | CASNSFWDRGHQPQHF | TGTGCCAGCAACTCCTTTTGGGACAGGGGGCATCAGCCCCAGCATTTT
TRBJ1-5 | NA | TRBV4-3 | NA | CASSQDRGSNQPQHF | TGCGCCAGCAGCCAAGACAGGGGTAGCAATCAGCCCCAGCATTTT
TRBJ1-2 | NA | TRBV5-6 | NA | CASSLLGESGYTF | TGTGCCAGCAGCTTGTTGGGGGAAAGCGGCTACACCTTC
TRBJ1-5 | NA | TRBV6-5 | TRBD1 | CASSAGTVHQPQHF | TGTGCCAGCAGCGCCGGGACAGTTCATCAGCCCCAGCATTTT
TRBJ2-3 | NA | TRBV28 | TRBD1 | CASSRNFGTGSTDTQYF | TGTGCCAGCAGCCGGAATTTCGGGACAGGGAGCACAGATACGCAGTATTTT
TRBJ1-1 | NA | TRBV15 | NA | CATGPIGDTEAFF | TGTGCCACCGGCCCGATTGGCGACACTGAAGCTTTCTTT
TRBJ1-5 | NA | TRBV2 | NA | CASSRSNQPQHF | TGTGCCAGCAGTCGTAGCAATCAGCCCCAGCATTTT
TRBJ2-2 | NA | TRBV30 | TRBD1 | CAWNTGVNTGELFF | TGTGCCTGGAATACAGGGGTCAACACCGGGGAGCTGTTTTTT
TRBJ2-7 | NA | TRBV5-4 | NA | CASSPTFRGNLSYEQYF | TGTGCCAGCAGCCCTACGTTCCGCGGGAACCTCTCCTACGAGCAGTACTTC
TRBJ1-2 | NA | TRBV27 | NA | CASSPGWGGLYGYTF | TGTGCCAGCAGTCCCGGTTGGGGCGGCCTCTATGGCTACACCTTC
TRBJ1-2 | NA | TRBV10-3 | NA | CAISESQVAHYGYTF | TGTGCCATCAGTGAGTCTCAGGTAGCCCACTATGGCTACACCTTC
TRBJ2-2 | NA | TRBV19 | NA | CASSIGQSLVGELFF | TGTGCCAGTAGTATAGGCCAATCTCTGGTCGGGGAGCTGTTTTTT
TRBJ1-1 | NA | TRBV29-1 | NA | CSVLADVPNTEAFF | TGCAGCGTTCTGGCGGACGTCCCGAACACTGAAGCTTTCTTT
TRBJ1-2 | NA | TRBV27 | TRBD1 | CASLPVSGQYGYTF | TGTGCCAGCCTTCCGGTGTCGGGACAGTATGGCTACACCTTC
TRBJ2-5 | once | TRBV11-2 | NA | CASSLGVGYETQYF | TGTGCCAGCAGCTTAGGGGTAGGATATGAGACCCAGTACTTC
TRBJ2-7 | NA | TRBV7-2 | NA | CASRGSYEQYF | TGTGCCAGCAGGGGGTCCTACGAGCAGTACTTC
TRBJ1-1 | NA | TRBV7-2 | NA | CASSPHKQTGRAFF | TGTGCCAGCAGCCCGCACAAACAGACAGGTCGCGCTTTCTTT
TRBJ1-2 | NA | TRBV11-2 | TRBD1 | CASSYPDRSPDTF | TGTGCCAGCAGCTACCCGGACAGGTCCCCGGATACCTTC
TRBJ1-4 | NA | TRBV19 | NA | CASSIGSNEKLFF | TGTGCCAGTAGTATCGGCAGCAATGAAAAACTGTTTTTT
TRBJ1-1 | NA | TRBV9 | NA | CASSVSMESADTEAFF | TGTGCCAGCAGCGTATCTATGGAAAGTGCGGACACTGAAGCTTTCTTT
TRBJ1-4 | NA | TRBV10-3 | TRBD1 | CAISPGQGAEKLFF | TGTGCCATCAGCCCGGGACAGGGGGCTGAAAAACTGTTTTTT